This T cell receptor beta chain was identified in a study of T cell repertoires in cytomegalovirus infection. Trimming removed 5 bases at V and 3 bases at J, with 11 bases between. Germline assignment: CDR1 SGHNT and CDR2 YENEEA. CDR3 length: 13 residues. MiXCR, run by TCRdb on the reads, gives a single entry per CDR3 protein. Among a few hundred thousand distinct CDR3 sequences listed, 40% were seen once. As regards this clonotype: The target antigen is unknown.

Sequencing used cultured PBMCs, obtained from culture after CMV antigen stimulation. This chain connects TRBV11-3 to TRBJ2-7; no definite D call. This TCR derives from a human donor in good health (CMV status not recorded). Some clones in this sample may be carry-over from other donors' samples. This CDR3 reads CASSPSRSYEQYF. The CDR3 coding sequence is TGTGCCAGCAGCCCATCTAGGAGCTACGAGCAGTACTTC.